This is a list of T cell receptor beta chains from one sample in a study of regulatory dendritic cells for organ transplantation. The repertoire was sequenced with immunoSEQ multiplex PCR; TCRdb's copy has only in-frame clones and lacks some. Here the sample spans more than 5,500 clones, roughly 61% being singletons. Sequenced sample: memory CD8+ T cells from blood. These receptors all stem from a human donor in good health. Both conserved end residues are part of each CDR3. D genes are given only for firm matches. Clone size is shown for a subset of rows, as once, few, many or a class of expanded clone.

V gene: TRBV4-3; J gene: TRBJ1-3; D gene: .; clone size: few; CDR3 protein: CASSQAGVPGNTIYF; CDR3 DNA: TGCGCCAGCAGCCAGGCGGGGGTACCTGGAAACACCATATATTTT
V gene: TRBV6-1; J gene: TRBJ2-3; D gene: TRBD2; clone size: .; CDR3 protein: CASSELVTSRTDTQYF; CDR3 DNA: TGTGCCAGCAGTGAACTGGTGACTAGCCGAACAGATACGCAGTATTTT
V gene: TRBV9; J gene: TRBJ2-5; D gene: .; clone size: large; CDR3 protein: CASSASLLQETQYF; CDR3 DNA: TGTGCCAGCAGCGCCTCCCTTCTCCAAGAGACCCAGTACTTC
V gene: TRBV7-8; J gene: TRBJ1-5; D gene: .; clone size: .; CDR3 protein: CASSPSSNSNQPQHF; CDR3 DNA: TGTGCCAGCAGCCCCTCATCTAATAGCAATCAGCCCCAGCATTTT
V gene: TRBV4-1; J gene: TRBJ2-7; D gene: TRBD1; clone size: .; CDR3 protein: CASSAQGQGYEQYF; CDR3 DNA: TGCGCCAGCAGCGCCCAGGGACAGGGCTACGAGCAGTACTTC
V gene: TRBV4-3; J gene: TRBJ2-7; D gene: .; clone size: few; CDR3 protein: CASSQQNTGTYEQYF; CDR3 DNA: TGCGCCAGCAGCCAGCAAAATACAGGGACCTACGAGCAGTACTTC
V gene: TRBV4-1; J gene: TRBJ2-7; D gene: .; clone size: .; CDR3 protein: CASSQQPAGVSYEQYF; CDR3 DNA: TGCGCCAGCAGCCAACAGCCCGCCGGGGTTTCCTACGAGCAGTACTTC
V gene: TRBV4-1; J gene: TRBJ2-1; D gene: .; clone size: .; CDR3 protein: CASSPTVLNEQFF; CDR3 DNA: TGCGCCAGCAGCCCCACAGTCCTCAATGAGCAGTTCTTC
V gene: TRBV27; J gene: TRBJ1-1; D gene: .; clone size: .; CDR3 protein: CASSSQGEAFF; CDR3 DNA: TGTGCCAGCAGTTCTCAGGGTGAAGCTTTCTTT
V gene: TRBV27; J gene: TRBJ2-1; D gene: .; clone size: .; CDR3 protein: CASSSGTHFSYNEQFF; CDR3 DNA: TGTGCCAGCAGTTCGGGGACACATTTTTCCTACAATGAGCAGTTCTTC
V gene: TRBV4-1; J gene: TRBJ1-1; D gene: .; clone size: .; CDR3 protein: CASSQVVSLNTEAFF; CDR3 DNA: TGCGCCAGCAGCCAAGTGGTGAGCTTGAACACTGAAGCTTTCTTT
V gene: TRBV11-3; J gene: TRBJ2-2; D gene: TRBD1; clone size: .; CDR3 protein: CASSFGTGGKVGELFF; CDR3 DNA: TGTGCCAGCAGCTTTGGGACAGGGGGCAAGGTCGGGGAGCTGTTTTTT
V gene: TRBV5-5; J gene: TRBJ2-7; D gene: .; clone size: .; CDR3 protein: CASSLEAVSLSYEQYF; CDR3 DNA: TGTGCCAGCAGCTTGGAGGCGGTGTCCCTCTCCTACGAGCAGTACTTC
V gene: TRBV4-3; J gene: TRBJ1-3; D gene: TRBD1; clone size: .; CDR3 protein: CASSPGTASSGNTIYF; CDR3 DNA: TGCGCCAGCAGCCCGGGGACAGCGTCCTCTGGAAACACCATATATTTT
V gene: TRBV11-2; J gene: TRBJ2-1; D gene: .; clone size: .; CDR3 protein: CASSLAAGVSNEQFF; CDR3 DNA: TGTGCCAGCAGCTTAGCCGCAGGGGTTAGCAATGAGCAGTTCTTC
V gene: TRBV7-6; J gene: TRBJ2-3; D gene: TRBD2; clone size: .; CDR3 protein: CASSLAGGTSTDTQYF; CDR3 DNA: TGTGCCAGCAGCTTAGCGGGGGGGACTAGCACAGATACGCAGTATTTT
V gene: TRBV4-2; J gene: TRBJ1-4; D gene: .; clone size: .; CDR3 protein: CASSSATGGRKEKLFF; CDR3 DNA: TGTGCCAGCAGCTCCGCGACCGGGGGAAGAAAGGAAAAACTGTTTTTT
V gene: TRBV7-6; J gene: TRBJ2-7; D gene: TRBD1; clone size: .; CDR3 protein: CASSLATGGEQYF; CDR3 DNA: TGTGCCAGCAGCTTAGCAACAGGGGGAGAGCAGTACTTC
V gene: TRBV11-3; J gene: TRBJ2-5; D gene: TRBD1; clone size: .; CDR3 protein: CASSPRQGWETQYF; CDR3 DNA: TGTGCCAGCAGCCCCCGACAGGGCTGGGAGACCCAGTACTTC
V gene: TRBV6-5; J gene: TRBJ1-5; D gene: TRBD1; clone size: .; CDR3 protein: CASRMDRGENQPQHF; CDR3 DNA: TGTGCCAGCAGGATGGACAGGGGAGAGAATCAGCCCCAGCATTTT
V gene: TRBV27; J gene: TRBJ1-1; D gene: .; clone size: medium-sized; CDR3 protein: CASTPLGQNTEAFF; CDR3 DNA: TGTGCCAGCACTCCTCTCGGACAGAACACTGAAGCTTTCTTT
V gene: TRBV11-2; J gene: TRBJ2-1; D gene: .; clone size: .; CDR3 protein: CASSSPDPRTRDNEQFF; CDR3 DNA: TGTGCCAGCAGCTCCCCGGACCCGAGGACTCGGGACAATGAGCAGTTCTTC
V gene: TRBV5-1; J gene: TRBJ2-5; D gene: .; clone size: .; CDR3 protein: CASRVPGAQETQYF; CDR3 DNA: TGCGCCAGCAGGGTCCCCGGTGCACAAGAGACCCAGTACTTC
V gene: TRBV27; J gene: TRBJ2-2; D gene: .; clone size: .; CDR3 protein: CASSLYRLAGELFF; CDR3 DNA: TGTGCCAGCAGTTTATACAGGTTGGCCGGGGAGCTGTTTTTT
V gene: TRBV5-1; J gene: TRBJ2-1; D gene: .; clone size: .; CDR3 protein: CASSPLDRSSYNEQFF; CDR3 DNA: TGCGCCAGCAGCCCATTAGACAGGAGCTCCTACAATGAGCAGTTCTTC
V gene: TRBV11-2; J gene: TRBJ1-1; D gene: .; clone size: .; CDR3 protein: CASSLGGGSLNTEAFF; CDR3 DNA: TGTGCCAGCAGCCTGGGAGGGGGGTCCCTGAACACTGAAGCTTTCTTT
V gene: TRBV6-6; J gene: TRBJ1-2; D gene: TRBD1; clone size: few; CDR3 protein: CASSYSETGLYGYTF; CDR3 DNA: TGTGCCAGCAGTTACTCTGAGACAGGGTTATATGGCTACACCTTC
V gene: TRBV12-5; J gene: TRBJ2-3; D gene: TRBD2; clone size: .; CDR3 protein: CASGGSSGNPTDTQYF; CDR3 DNA: TGTGCTAGTGGGGGATCTAGCGGGAACCCCACAGATACGCAGTATTTT
V gene: TRBV6-5; J gene: TRBJ1-6; D gene: TRBD1; clone size: .; CDR3 protein: CATSDRSSYNSPLHF; CDR3 DNA: TGTGCCACCTCGGACAGGAGCTCCTATAATTCACCCCTCCACTTT
V gene: TRBV27; J gene: TRBJ2-7; D gene: TRBD1; clone size: once; CDR3 protein: CASNQGDTAEEQYF; CDR3 DNA: TGTGCCAGCAATCAGGGGGACACCGCGGAGGAGCAGTACTTC
V gene: TRBV6-6; J gene: TRBJ2-7; D gene: .; clone size: few; CDR3 protein: CASRSLHEQYF; CDR3 DNA: TGTGCCAGCAGGTCTCTCCACGAGCAGTACTTC
V gene: TRBV27; J gene: TRBJ2-7; D gene: .; clone size: .; CDR3 protein: CASSLSMAGSYEQYF; CDR3 DNA: TGTGCCAGCAGTTTATCGATGGCAGGTTCCTACGAGCAGTACTTC
V gene: TRBV11-3; J gene: TRBJ2-5; D gene: TRBD1; clone size: .; CDR3 protein: CASSSRDRGLQETQYF; CDR3 DNA: TGTGCCAGCAGCTCCCGGGACAGGGGACTCCAAGAGACCCAGTACTTC
V gene: TRBV4-1; J gene: TRBJ2-1; D gene: TRBD2; clone size: .; CDR3 protein: CASSQEGLAVNEQFF; CDR3 DNA: TGCGCCAGCAGCCAAGAGGGACTAGCAGTTAATGAGCAGTTCTTC
V gene: TRBV5-6; J gene: TRBJ2-7; D gene: TRBD1; clone size: .; CDR3 protein: CASSLAAGTGSYEQYF; CDR3 DNA: TGTGCCAGCAGCTTGGCCGCCGGGACAGGCTCCTACGAGCAGTACTTC
V gene: TRBV7-2; J gene: TRBJ1-2; D gene: .; clone size: few; CDR3 protein: CASSLAGGRNGYTF; CDR3 DNA: TGTGCCAGCAGCTTGGCGGGGGGAAGGAATGGCTACACCTTC
V gene: TRBV11-2; J gene: TRBJ1-6; D gene: .; clone size: once; CDR3 protein: CASSLEVRGYSPLHF; CDR3 DNA: TGTGCCAGCAGCTTAGAGGTCAGGGGATATTCACCCCTCCACTTT
V gene: TRBV4-2; J gene: TRBJ1-1; D gene: .; clone size: .; CDR3 protein: CATGAGRTEAFF; CDR3 DNA: TGTGCCACCGGGGCAGGGAGGACTGAAGCTTTCTTT
V gene: TRBV2; J gene: TRBJ1-1; D gene: .; clone size: .; CDR3 protein: CASRRVNTEAFF; CDR3 DNA: TGTGCCAGCAGACGGGTGAACACTGAAGCTTTCTTT
V gene: TRBV5-8; J gene: TRBJ2-7; D gene: TRBD2; clone size: .; CDR3 protein: CASSLGRQGLTYEQYF; CDR3 DNA: TGTGCCAGCAGCCTGGGACGGCAGGGACTAACCTACGAGCAGTACTTC
V gene: TRBV19; J gene: TRBJ2-1; D gene: .; clone size: .; CDR3 protein: CASSIGSSYNEQFF; CDR3 DNA: TGTGCCAGTAGTATTGGGAGCTCCTACAATGAGCAGTTCTTC
V gene: TRBV2; J gene: TRBJ2-1; D gene: TRBD2; clone size: .; CDR3 protein: CASRGGAGSDNEQFF; CDR3 DNA: TGTGCCAGCAGGGGTGGAGCGGGGAGCGACAATGAGCAGTTCTTC
V gene: TRBV16; J gene: TRBJ1-5; D gene: .; clone size: .; CDR3 protein: CASSQYGNQPQHF; CDR3 DNA: TGTGCCAGCAGCCAATACGGGAATCAGCCCCAGCATTTT
V gene: TRBV19; J gene: TRBJ1-1; D gene: TRBD1; clone size: few; CDR3 protein: CASGTGMNTEAFF; CDR3 DNA: TGTGCCAGTGGGACAGGGATGAACACTGAAGCTTTCTTT
V gene: TRBV11-3; J gene: TRBJ1-1; D gene: TRBD1; clone size: .; CDR3 protein: CASSSTRQGVNTEAFF; CDR3 DNA: TGTGCCAGCAGCTCTACCAGACAGGGGGTGAACACTGAAGCTTTCTTT
V gene: TRBV4-1; J gene: TRBJ2-5; D gene: TRBD2; clone size: .; CDR3 protein: CASSQGRGGGETQYF; CDR3 DNA: TGCGCCAGCAGCCAAGGGCGGGGGGGTGGTGAGACCCAGTACTTC
V gene: TRBV6-4; J gene: TRBJ2-1; D gene: .; clone size: .; CDR3 protein: CASSVRSYNEQFF; CDR3 DNA: TGTGCCAGCAGCGTCCGCTCCTACAATGAGCAGTTCTTC
V gene: TRBV20-1; J gene: TRBJ2-7; D gene: TRBD2; clone size: .; CDR3 protein: CSVTSAYEQYF; CDR3 DNA: TGCAGTGTGACTAGCGCGTACGAGCAGTACTTC
V gene: TRBV7-6; J gene: TRBJ1-2; D gene: .; clone size: .; CDR3 protein: CASSHGAGEVTF; CDR3 DNA: TGTGCCAGCAGCCATGGGGCAGGGGAAGTCACCTTC
V gene: TRBV21-1; J gene: TRBJ2-5; D gene: .; clone size: .; CDR3 protein: CARYLASVKETQYF; CDR3 DNA: TGTGCCAGGTACCTCGCAAGCGTTAAAGAGACCCAGTACTTC
V gene: TRBV6-6; J gene: TRBJ1-4; D gene: TRBD1; clone size: .; CDR3 protein: CASSVNRGLNEKLFF; CDR3 DNA: TGTGCCAGCAGTGTCAACAGGGGGCTTAATGAAAAACTGTTTTTT
V gene: TRBV19; J gene: TRBJ2-2; D gene: TRBD1; clone size: few; CDR3 protein: CASSTTDRGLGTGELFF; CDR3 DNA: TGTGCCAGTAGTACGACGGACAGGGGGCTGGGCACCGGGGAGCTGTTTTTT
V gene: TRBV11-2; J gene: TRBJ2-3; D gene: .; clone size: .; CDR3 protein: CASSLSRGSTDTQYF; CDR3 DNA: TGTGCCAGCAGCTTATCACGGGGGAGCACAGATACGCAGTATTTT